This T cell receptor beta chain was sequenced for a study of cytomegalovirus exposure and HLA in healthy donors. In regard to this clone: Its specificity is not known.

Vbeta (60) and Jbeta (13) primers were used in the PCR. The assay was immunoSEQ multiplex PCR, and TCRdb's table has in-frame clones only and misses some. The table shows some 170,000 clones, with 70% to 75% occurring only once. With 0 bases clipped from V and 2 bases from J, the junction kept 0 bases outside the gene matches. CDR3 length equals 14 residues. Per the germline V gene, CDR1 is SGHRS and CDR2 is YFSETQ. Findings of the study overall: Analyzed later, most CMV-associated TCR beta chains appeared HLA-restricted.

This rearrangement joins TRBV5-1 to TRBJ1-2; 8 bases align to TRBD1. The sequenced sample was PBMCs. This receptor was identified in a male donor in good health and CMV-seronegative. CDR3 region: CASSLGQGNYGYTF. DNA of the CDR3: TGCGCCAGCAGCTTGGGACAGGGGAACTATGGCTACACCTTC. The full variable domain, completed using reference TRBV5-1 and TRBJ1-2, is KAGVTQTPRYLIKTRGQQVTLSCSPISGHRSVSWYQQTPGQGLQFLFEYFSETQRNKGNFPGRFSGRQFSNSRSEMNVSTLELGDSALYLCASSLGQGNYGYTFGSGTRLTVV.